Listed below are T cell receptor beta chains from one sample, sequenced in a study of blood T cells in healthy people across ages. TCRdb used MiXCR to reprocess the 5' RACE reads, holding one entry per CDR3 protein. The sample lists 600,000 or so distinct CDR3 sequences; more than 45% were seen once. The sample comprised blood. The origin of the receptors is a man older than 75 in good health. Each CDR3 is given with its conserved first and last residue. A D gene is named only where the DNA matches it firmly. The listing skips clone size in some rows; elsewhere it reads once, few, many or a size class.

size,J,D,V,DNA,CDR3
few,TRBJ2-1,TRBD2,TRBV9,TGTGCCAGCAGCGTGTCCGGGACTACGTCGAATGAGCAGTTCTTC,CASSVSGTTSNEQFF
few,TRBJ2-3,NA,TRBV10-3,TGTGCCATCAGTGAGTCAGGACTGGTCACAGATACGCAGTATTTT,CAISESGLVTDTQYF
few,TRBJ2-7,TRBD2,TRBV11-2,TGTGCCAGCAGCTTAAGTTTCGGCGCGGGGGACGAGCAGTACTTC,CASSLSFGAGDEQYF
many,TRBJ2-5,NA,TRBV6-6,TGTGCCAGCAGTGGATTCGGCGGGGAGACCCAGTACTTC,CASSGFGGETQYF
NA,TRBJ1-4,TRBD1,TRBV9,TGTGCCAGCAATCGACAGGGGGAGGAAAAACTGTTTTTT,CASNRQGEEKLFF
many,TRBJ1-1,NA,TRBV6-5,TGTGCCAGCAGTCCAGGTGAGGCGGGGAACACTGAAGCTTTCTTT,CASSPGEAGNTEAFF
many,TRBJ2-7,NA,TRBV6-6,TGTGCCAGCAGTTCCGGCCAGGAGCAGTACTTC,CASSSGQEQYF
NA,TRBJ1-2,NA,TRBV24-1,TGTGCCACCAGTGATGGGCCCTATGGCTACACCTTC,CATSDGPYGYTF
NA,TRBJ1-5,TRBD1,TRBV10-2,TGCGCCAGTTGGACAGGGGAGGGTCAGCCCCAGCATTTT,CASWTGEGQPQHF
once,TRBJ1-5,NA,TRBV2,TGTGCCAGCAGTGATTCGGGGGGCAATCAGCCCCAGCATTTT,CASSDSGGNQPQHF
NA,TRBJ2-1,TRBD1,TRBV18,TGTGCCAGCTCACCACTCGGACAGGGTAACAATGAGCAGTTCTTC,CASSPLGQGNNEQFF
NA,TRBJ1-1,NA,TRBV12-3/TRBV12-4,TGTGCCAGCAGTCTACAACAGGGGAACACTGAAGCTTTCTTT,CASSLQQGNTEAFF
NA,TRBJ2-6,NA,TRBV6-6,TGTGCCAGCAGTGCTCTTGACGCCAACGTCCTGACTTTC,CASSALDANVLTF
few,TRBJ2-1,NA,TRBV11-2,TGTGCCAGCAGCTTTCGCTCGGGGAACTACTACTACAATGAGCAGTTCTTC,CASSFRSGNYYYNEQFF
many,TRBJ2-7,TRBD2,TRBV6-6,TGTGCCAGCAGTTACGTGAGCGGGGTCACTTTAAACGAGCAGTACTTC,CASSYVSGVTLNEQYF
NA,TRBJ2-2,TRBD2,TRBV27,TGTGCCAGCAGTTTAGTAGCGGGAGTACCCGGGGAGCTGTTTTTT,CASSLVAGVPGELFF
NA,TRBJ2-4,TRBD2,TRBV4-3,TGCGCCAGCAGCTCCGGACTAGCGGGGGAAAACATTCAGTACTTC,CASSSGLAGENIQYF
many,TRBJ1-2,NA,TRBV6-5,TGTGCCAGCGGCTCCGGAGCCCTATATGGCTACACCTTC,CASGSGALYGYTF
NA,TRBJ2-4,NA,TRBV29-1,TGCAGCGTTGGAAGGGAAGAAGAAGCCAAAAACATTCAGTACTTC,CSVGREEEAKNIQYF
few,TRBJ2-1,TRBD2,TRBV6-2/TRBV6-3,TGTGCCACTTTGGGGAGCGGGGTCTACAATGAGCAGTTCTTC,CATLGSGVYNEQFF
NA,TRBJ1-2,NA,TRBV2,TGTGCCAGCAGTAAGGACAATCGTAATGGCTACACCTTC,CASSKDNRNGYTF
few,TRBJ2-5,NA,TRBV29-1,TGCAGCGTTGAGGGTGCCGGACAGTTAGAGACCCAGTACTTC,CSVEGAGQLETQYF
NA,TRBJ2-6,NA,TRBV24-1,TGTGCCACCAGTGATTTGCCCTCAACCACGTCTGGGGCCAACATCCTGACTTTC,CATSDLPSTTSGANILTF
NA,TRBJ2-4,NA,TRBV14,TGTGCCAGCAGCCACGGCGGGAACAAAAACATTCAGTACTTC,CASSHGGNKNIQYF
NA,TRBJ2-5,TRBD1,TRBV5-1,TGCGCCAGCAGCGTGGACAGGCTTCGTGAGACCCAGTACTTC,CASSVDRLRETQYF
NA,TRBJ2-1,TRBD2,TRBV7-8,TGTGCCAGCAGCCCGAGACTAGCGGGGACTAATGAGCAGTTCTTC,CASSPRLAGTNEQFF